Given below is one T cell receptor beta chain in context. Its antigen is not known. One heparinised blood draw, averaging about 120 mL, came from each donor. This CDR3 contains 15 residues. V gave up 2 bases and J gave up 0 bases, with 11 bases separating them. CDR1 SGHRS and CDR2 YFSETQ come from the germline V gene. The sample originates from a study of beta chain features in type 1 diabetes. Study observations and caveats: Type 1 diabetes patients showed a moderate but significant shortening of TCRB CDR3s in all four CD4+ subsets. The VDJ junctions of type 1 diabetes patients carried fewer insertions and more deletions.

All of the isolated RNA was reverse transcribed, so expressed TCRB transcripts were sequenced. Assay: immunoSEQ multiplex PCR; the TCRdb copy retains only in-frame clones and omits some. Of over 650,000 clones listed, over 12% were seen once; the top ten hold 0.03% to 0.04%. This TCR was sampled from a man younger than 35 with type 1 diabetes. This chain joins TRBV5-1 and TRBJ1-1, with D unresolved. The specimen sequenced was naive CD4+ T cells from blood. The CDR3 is CASSLDIRVNTEAFF. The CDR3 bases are TGCGCCAGCAGCTTAGACATACGGGTGAACACTGAAGCTTTCTTT.